This T cell receptor beta chain was recorded in a study of human T cells and chemical hapten exposure listed by TCRdb under 2021. About the full investigation: Libraries were combined into a pool for sequencing, and differences in TCR yield between samples came mainly from small differences in library volumes within the pool. Peripheral blood TCR repertoire changes were tracked in vivo in alopecia patients during primary and secondary sensitization to the hapten diphenylcyclopropenone (DPC). From each blood RNA sample, both TCR alpha and TCR beta chains were sequenced. General findings and caveats noted by the study authors: DPC sensitization did not change the number of TCRs with a frequency above 1 in 1000, and there was no evidence of changes in global repertoire structure. After repeated subsampling, changes were observed in the strength of the expansion versus patch-test correlation and in the threshold at which the correlation became significant.

In the germline V gene (reference sequence), CDR1 corresponds to SEHNR and CDR2 to FQNEAQ. Its CDR3 holds 13 amino acids, cysteine through phenylalanine. The retained sequence is limited to the CDR3, 39 bases, with the frame set at the first base. Trimming takes 5 bases from V and 6 bases from J, and the germline ends sit 13 bases apart. This clonotype was found many times. Which antigen it targets is not known. Base qualities were left out, and no much larger clone turns up one base away. The library was obtained by 5' RACE. Sequenced using an Illumina MiSeq. During library preparation, unique molecular identifiers were attached to individual cDNA molecules so that TCRs could be counted quantitatively and reproducibly. On the authors' methods: A median of approximately 100,000 TCRs per sample was observed, with a range of roughly 20,000 to 750,000. V, J and CDR3 annotation of the TCR reads was performed with the Decombinator software suite. For PS versus PT1 abundance plots, all samples were subsampled to the same number of TCRs (28,000). Expanded TCRs were defined as absent before sensitization and observed at least eight times at the 2-week time point. TCRdb reran the public reads through fastp at Q25 and MiXCR, keeping productive beta chains. Each entry merges the rows of one CDR3 protein and shows their most common DNA and genes. The V and J calls and clone size come from TCRdb's table, not from the authors' own analysis. This sample lists about 140,000 distinct CDR3 sequences; around 4% were detected once. The top ten clones comprise about 1.3% of the sample.

Total RNA was extracted from unfractionated whole blood that had been collected in Tempus Blood RNA tubes. Four or five healthy volunteers acted as controls for TCR sequencing and had blood drawn at day 0, 2 weeks and 6 weeks. The chain joins TRBV7-9 to TRBJ1-1; the D gene identity is not certain. The TCR comes from a female donor in good health. The CDR3 sequence is CASSPITGPEAFF. The DNA sequence is given as TGTGCCAGCAGCCCAATAACGGGCCCTGAAGCTTTCTTT.